This note documents a single T cell receptor beta chain sequence. The data derive from a study of blood T cell repertoires in COVID-19. Turning to the study itself: The study drew acute and convalescent COVID-19 samples from the United States, Italy and Spain. PBMCs, B-cell-depleted T cells, or T cells were the source of the cDNA or gDNA that made up the material.

As processed by the authors: Estimation of nucleated cell counts was performed using reference gene primer amplification. The data were produced by immunoSEQ multiplex PCR, yet TCRdb's version contains in-frame clones alone and is incomplete. D and trimming come from the DNA, and the V and J calls and clone size come from that table. The sample carries a few hundred thousand clones, 88% recorded once. V lost 0 bases to trimming and J lost 4 bases; unmatched junction nucleotides: 5. The CDR3 has 17 amino acids. Germline values: CDR1 SQVTM, CDR2 ANQGSEA. This sequence joins TRBV29-1 and TRBJ2-3; 15 bases line up with TRBD2. The sequence derives from a man younger than 35 with active or convalescent COVID-19. The sequencing sample was made of peripheral blood. The CDR3: CSVEERTSGGAADTQYF. The CDR3 DNA is TGCAGCGTTGAAGAGAGGACTAGCGGGGGGGCGGCAGATACGCAGTATTTT.